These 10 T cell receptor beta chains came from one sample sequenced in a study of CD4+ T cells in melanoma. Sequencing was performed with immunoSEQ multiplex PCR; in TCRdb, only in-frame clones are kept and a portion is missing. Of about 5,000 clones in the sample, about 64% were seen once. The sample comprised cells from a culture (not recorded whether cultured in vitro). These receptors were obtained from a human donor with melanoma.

CDR3 bases: TGTGCCAGCAGTCCCCGGACAGAGAACACTGAAGCTTTCTTT. This gives the protein CASSPRTENTEAFF. The chain joins TRBV27 to TRBJ1-1; tentatively, D is TRBD1 (6 bases). The ends were cut back, 5 bases at V and 1 base at J, with 11 bases in the middle. Germline V gene sequence: CDR1 MNHEY, CDR2 SMNVEV (reference sequence). CDR3 length: 14 amino acids.

CDR3 sequence: CASSPYSSSGNTIYF. The CDR3 DNA reads as TGCGCCAGCAGCCCGTACTCAAGCTCTGGAAACACCATATATTTT. The chain has TRBV5-1 and TRBJ1-3; D remains ambiguous. V lost 4 bases and J lost 0, with 11 bases in between. CDR1 SGHRS and CDR2 YFSETQ come from the germline V gene. The CDR3 consists of 15 residues. The whole variable domain, remainder taken from reference TRBV5-1 and TRBJ1-3, is KAGVTQTPRYLIKTRGQQVTLSCSPISGHRSVSWYQQTPGQGLQFLFEYFSETQRNKGNFPGRFSGRQFSNSRSEMNVSTLELGDSALYLCASSPYSSSGNTIYFGEGSWLTVV.

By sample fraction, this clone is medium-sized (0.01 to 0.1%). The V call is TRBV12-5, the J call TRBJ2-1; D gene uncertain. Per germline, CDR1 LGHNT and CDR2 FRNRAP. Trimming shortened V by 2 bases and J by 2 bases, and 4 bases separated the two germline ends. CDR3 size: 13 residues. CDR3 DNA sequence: TGTGCTAGTGGTTTGTCGGCCTACAATGAGCAGTTCTTC. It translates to CASGLSAYNEQFF.

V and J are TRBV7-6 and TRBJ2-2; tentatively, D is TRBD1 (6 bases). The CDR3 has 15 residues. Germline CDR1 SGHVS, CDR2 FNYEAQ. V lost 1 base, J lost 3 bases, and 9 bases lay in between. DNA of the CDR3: TGTGCCAGCAGCTTAGAACAGGGCGACACCGGGGAGCTGTTTTTT. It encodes CASSLEQGDTGELFF.

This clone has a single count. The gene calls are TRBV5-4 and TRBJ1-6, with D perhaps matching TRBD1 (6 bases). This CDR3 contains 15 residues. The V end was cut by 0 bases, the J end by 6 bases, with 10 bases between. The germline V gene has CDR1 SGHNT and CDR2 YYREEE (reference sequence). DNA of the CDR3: TGTGCCAGCAGCTTGGCGGGACAACCTAATTCACCCCTCCACTTT. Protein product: CASSLAGQPNSPLHF.

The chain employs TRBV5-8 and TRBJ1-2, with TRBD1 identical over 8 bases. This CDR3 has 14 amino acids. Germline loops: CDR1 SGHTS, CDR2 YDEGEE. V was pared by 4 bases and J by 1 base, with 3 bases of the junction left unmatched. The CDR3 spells CASSRQGYNYGYTF. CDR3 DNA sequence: TGTGCCAGCAGCCGACAGGGGTATAACTATGGCTACACCTTC.

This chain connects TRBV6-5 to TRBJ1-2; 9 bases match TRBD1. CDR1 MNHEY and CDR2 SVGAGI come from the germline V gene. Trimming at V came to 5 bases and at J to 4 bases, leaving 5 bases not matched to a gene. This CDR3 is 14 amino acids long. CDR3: CASSHGTGSYGYTF. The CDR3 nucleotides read TGTGCCAGCAGTCATGGGACAGGGAGCTATGGCTACACCTTC.

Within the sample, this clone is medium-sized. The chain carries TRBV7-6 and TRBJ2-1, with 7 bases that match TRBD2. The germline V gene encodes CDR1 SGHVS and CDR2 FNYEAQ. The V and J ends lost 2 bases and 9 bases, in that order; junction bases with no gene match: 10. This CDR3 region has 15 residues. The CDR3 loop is CASSLLGGGAVEQFF. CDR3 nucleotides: TGTGCCAGCAGCTTATTGGGCGGGGGAGCCGTTGAGCAGTTCTTC.

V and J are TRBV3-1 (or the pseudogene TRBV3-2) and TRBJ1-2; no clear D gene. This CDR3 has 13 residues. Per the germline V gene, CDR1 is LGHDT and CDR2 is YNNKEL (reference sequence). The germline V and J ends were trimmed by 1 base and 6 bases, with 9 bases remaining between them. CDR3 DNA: TGTGCCAGCAGCCAAGCCGTGGCCGATGGCTACACCTTC. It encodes CASSQAVADGYTF.

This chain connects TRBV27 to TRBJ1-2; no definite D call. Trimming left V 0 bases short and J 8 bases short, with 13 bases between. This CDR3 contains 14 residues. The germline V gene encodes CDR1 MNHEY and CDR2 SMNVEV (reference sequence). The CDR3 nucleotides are TGTGCCAGCAGTTTATCCCCATTACGGCCAGGCTACACCTTC. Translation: CASSLSPLRPGYTF.